The sequence of this TCR beta chain was determined in a study of T and B cells in COVID-19 patients. TRB rearrangements were amplified by multiplex PCR with BIOMED2 TRB-A/B primers. TCRdb used MiXCR to reprocess the multiplex PCR reads, holding one entry per CDR3 protein. The sample lists around 2,100 distinct CDR3 sequences, more than 20% seen once, with 55% to 70% in the top ten. A word on this clonotype: Antigen unknown.

From blood, about 240-550 ng of genomic DNA served as TRB template. The V gene's germline CDR1 is DFQATT and CDR2 SNEGSKA (reference sequence). There are 14 residues in the CDR3. The V and J ends lost 3 bases and 6 bases respectively, with 15 bases between them. General study points: Sorted SARS-CoV-2-responsive or tetramer+ T cells and CD4+, regulatory and CD8+ subsets were not yet sequenced. Active COVID-19 showed highly clonal TRB repertoires; recovery showed diversity and richness above healthy donors.

Sequences were obtained from blood. V usage is TRBV20-1 and J usage is TRBJ2-1, with a weak D call TRBD1 (6 bases). The sequence was collected from a human donor with active COVID-19. This chain's CDR3 is CSASRRQALNEQFF. As DNA, the CDR3 is TGCAGTGCTAGTAGACGACAGGCTCTCAATGAGCAGTTCTTC.